Here is one T cell receptor beta chain with its context. V lost 5 bases, J lost 8 bases, and 5 bases stayed unmatched. Germline assignment: CDR1 SNHLY and CDR2 FYNNEI. The CDR3 totals 15 residues. This sample was included in a study of blood T cell repertoires in COVID-19. Clones were read by immunoSEQ multiplex PCR, and TCRdb kept only the in-frame ones, dropping some. The sample records under 350,000 clones, 70% to 90% being singletons. The sequence was obtained from an older woman with acute or convalescent COVID-19. Sequencing was done on a sample of peripheral blood. The chain employs TRBV2 and TRBJ2-1; 14 bases match TRBD2. CDR3 residues: CASSRTSGGSDEQFF. The CDR3 bases are TGTGCCAGCAGTCGGACTAGCGGGGGGTCCGATGAGCAGTTCTTC.